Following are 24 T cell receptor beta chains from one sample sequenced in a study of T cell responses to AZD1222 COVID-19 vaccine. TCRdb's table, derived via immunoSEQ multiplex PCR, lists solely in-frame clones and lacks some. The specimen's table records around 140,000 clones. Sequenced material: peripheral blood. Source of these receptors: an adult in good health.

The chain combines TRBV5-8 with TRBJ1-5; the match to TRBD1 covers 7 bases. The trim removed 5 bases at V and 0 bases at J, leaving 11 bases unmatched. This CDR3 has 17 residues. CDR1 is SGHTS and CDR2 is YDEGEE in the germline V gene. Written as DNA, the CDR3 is TGTGCCAGCAGTAATACGTGGGGACAGCCTAGCAATCAGCCCCAGCATTTT. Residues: CASSNTWGQPSNQPQHF.

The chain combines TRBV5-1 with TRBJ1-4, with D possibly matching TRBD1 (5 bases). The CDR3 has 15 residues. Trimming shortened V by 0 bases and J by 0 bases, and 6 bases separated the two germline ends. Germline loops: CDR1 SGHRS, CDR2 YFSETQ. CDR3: CASSLVGATNEKLFF. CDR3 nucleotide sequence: TGCGCCAGCAGCTTGGTAGGGGCAACTAATGAAAAACTGTTTTTT. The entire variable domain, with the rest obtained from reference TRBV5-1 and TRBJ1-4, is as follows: KAGVTQTPRYLIKTRGQQVTLSCSPISGHRSVSWYQQTPGQGLQFLFEYFSETQRNKGNFPGRFSGRQFSNSRSEMNVSTLELGDSALYLCASSLVGATNEKLFFGSGTQLSVL.

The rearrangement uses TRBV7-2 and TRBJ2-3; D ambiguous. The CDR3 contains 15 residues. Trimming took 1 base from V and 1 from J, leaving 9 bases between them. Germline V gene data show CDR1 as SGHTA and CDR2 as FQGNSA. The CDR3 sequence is CASSLVASGTDTQYF. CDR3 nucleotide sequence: TGTGCCAGCAGCTTAGTGGCTAGTGGCACAGATACGCAGTATTTT.

CDR3 DNA sequence: TGTGCCAGCAGTCGACTAGCGGGGTCCCATGAGCAGTTCTTC. This codes for CASSRLAGSHEQFF. This chain connects TRBV9 to TRBJ2-1, with TRBD2 matching 11 bases. The CDR3 consists of 14 residues. Losses at the gene ends were 5 bases for V and 8 bases for J; bases not matched to a gene: 6. Germline V gives CDR1 SGDLS, CDR2 YYNGEE.

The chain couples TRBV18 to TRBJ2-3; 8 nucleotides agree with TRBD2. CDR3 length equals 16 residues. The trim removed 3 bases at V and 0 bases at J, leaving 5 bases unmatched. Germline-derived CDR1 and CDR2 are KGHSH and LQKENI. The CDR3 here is CASSPLSGGSTDTQYF. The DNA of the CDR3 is TGTGCCAGCTCACCCCTAAGCGGGGGAAGCACAGATACGCAGTATTTT. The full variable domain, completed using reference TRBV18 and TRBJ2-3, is NAGVMQNPRHLVRRRGQEARLRCSPMKGHSHVYWYRQLPEEGLKFMVYLQKENIIDESGMPKERFSAEFPKEGPSILRIQQVVRGDSAAYFCASSPLSGGSTDTQYFGPGTRLTVL.

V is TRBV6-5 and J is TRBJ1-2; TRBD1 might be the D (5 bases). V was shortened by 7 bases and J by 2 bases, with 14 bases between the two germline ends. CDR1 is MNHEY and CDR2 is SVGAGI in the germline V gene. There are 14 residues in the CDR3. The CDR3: CASTAGGTNYGYTF. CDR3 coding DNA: TGTGCCAGCACCGCGGGAGGGACGAACTATGGCTACACCTTC.

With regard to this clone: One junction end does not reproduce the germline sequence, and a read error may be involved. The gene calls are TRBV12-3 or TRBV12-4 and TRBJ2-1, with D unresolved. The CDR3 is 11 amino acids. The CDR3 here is CASSSYSEQFF. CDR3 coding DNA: TGTGCCAGCAGTTCCTACAGTGAGCAGTTCTTC.

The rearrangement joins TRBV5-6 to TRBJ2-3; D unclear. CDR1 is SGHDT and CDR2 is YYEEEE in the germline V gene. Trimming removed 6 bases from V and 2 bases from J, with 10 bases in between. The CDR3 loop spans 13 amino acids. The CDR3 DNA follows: TGTGCCAGCACCTTTGGGTCCACAGATACGCAGTATTTT. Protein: CASTFGSTDTQYF.

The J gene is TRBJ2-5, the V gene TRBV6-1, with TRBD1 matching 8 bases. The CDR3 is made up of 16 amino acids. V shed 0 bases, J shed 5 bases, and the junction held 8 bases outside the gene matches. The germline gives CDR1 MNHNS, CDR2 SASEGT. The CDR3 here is CASSEALAGGAETQYF. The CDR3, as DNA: TGTGCCAGCAGTGAAGCGCTGGCAGGGGGCGCGGAGACCCAGTACTTC.

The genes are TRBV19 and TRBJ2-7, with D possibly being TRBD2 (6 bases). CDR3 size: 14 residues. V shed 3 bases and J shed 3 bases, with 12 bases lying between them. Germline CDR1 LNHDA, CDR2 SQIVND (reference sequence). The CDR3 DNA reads TGTGCCAGTAGTATGTCCTGGGGGGACTACGAGCAGTACTTC. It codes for CASSMSWGDYEQYF.

The CDR3 reads CASSPKGLADYNEQFF. CDR3 nucleotide sequence: TGTGCCAGCAGCCCTAAGGGACTAGCGGATTACAATGAGCAGTTCTTC. The chain carries TRBV4-2 and TRBJ2-1; 11 nucleotides align to TRBD2. J lost 4 bases, V lost 4 bases, and 6 bases had no gene match. From germline, CDR1 is LGHNA and CDR2 YNFKEQ. This CDR3 region has 16 residues.

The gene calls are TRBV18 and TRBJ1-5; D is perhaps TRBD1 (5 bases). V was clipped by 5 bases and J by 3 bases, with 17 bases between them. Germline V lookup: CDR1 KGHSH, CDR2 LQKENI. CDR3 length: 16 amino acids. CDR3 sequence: CASSSQWGMDNQPQHF. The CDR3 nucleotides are TGTGCCAGCTCATCGCAATGGGGGATGGACAATCAGCCCCAGCATTTT.

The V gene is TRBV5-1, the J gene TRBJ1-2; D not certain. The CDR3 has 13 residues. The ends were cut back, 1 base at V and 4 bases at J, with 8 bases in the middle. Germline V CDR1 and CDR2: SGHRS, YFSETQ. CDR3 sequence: CASSLSGRYGYTF. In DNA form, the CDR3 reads TGCGCCAGCAGCTTGTCCGGCCGCTATGGCTACACCTTC.

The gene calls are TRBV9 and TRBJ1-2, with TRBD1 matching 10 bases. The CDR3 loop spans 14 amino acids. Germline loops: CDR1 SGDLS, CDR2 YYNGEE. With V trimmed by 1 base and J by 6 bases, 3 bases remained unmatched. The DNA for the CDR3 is TGTGCCAGCAGCGTAACCGGGACAGGGGATGGCTACACCTTC. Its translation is CASSVTGTGDGYTF.

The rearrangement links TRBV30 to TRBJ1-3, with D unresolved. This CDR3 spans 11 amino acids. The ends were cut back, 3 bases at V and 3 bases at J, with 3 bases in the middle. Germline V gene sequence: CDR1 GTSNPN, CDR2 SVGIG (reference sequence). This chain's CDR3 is CAWRVGNTIYF. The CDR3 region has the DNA TGTGCCTGGAGAGTTGGAAACACCATATATTTT.

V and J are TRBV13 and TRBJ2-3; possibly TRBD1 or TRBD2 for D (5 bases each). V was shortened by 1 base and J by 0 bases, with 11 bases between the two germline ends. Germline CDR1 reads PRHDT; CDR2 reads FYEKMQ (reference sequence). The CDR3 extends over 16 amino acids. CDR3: CASSLVHRTSTDTQYF. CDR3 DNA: TGTGCCAGCAGCTTAGTCCACAGGACTAGCACAGATACGCAGTATTTT.

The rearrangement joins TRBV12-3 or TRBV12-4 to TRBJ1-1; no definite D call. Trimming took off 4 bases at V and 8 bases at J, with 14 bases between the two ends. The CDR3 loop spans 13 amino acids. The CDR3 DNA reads TGTGCCAGCAGTTCGACGGAAACGGACGAAGCTTTCTTT. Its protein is CASSSTETDEAFF.

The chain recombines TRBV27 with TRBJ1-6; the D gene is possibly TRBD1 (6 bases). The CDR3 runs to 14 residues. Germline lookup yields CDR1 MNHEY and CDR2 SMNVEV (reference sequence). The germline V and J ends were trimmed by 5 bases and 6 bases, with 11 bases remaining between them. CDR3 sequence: CASSGQPSNSPLHF. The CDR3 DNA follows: TGTGCCAGCAGTGGACAGCCGAGTAATTCACCCCTCCACTTT.

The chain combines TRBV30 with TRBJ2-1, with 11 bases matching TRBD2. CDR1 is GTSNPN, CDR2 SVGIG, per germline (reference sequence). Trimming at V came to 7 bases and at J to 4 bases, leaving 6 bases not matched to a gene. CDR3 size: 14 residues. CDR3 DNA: TGTGCCTTACAGACTAGCGGGGTTTACAATGAGCAGTTCTTC. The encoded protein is CALQTSGVYNEQFF.

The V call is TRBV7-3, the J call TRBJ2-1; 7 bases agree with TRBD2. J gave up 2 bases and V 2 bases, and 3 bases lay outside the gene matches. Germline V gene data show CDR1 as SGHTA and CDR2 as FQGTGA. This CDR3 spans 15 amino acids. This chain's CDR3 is CASSLVAGAYNEQFF. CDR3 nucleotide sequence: TGTGCCAGCAGCTTAGTCGCGGGGGCCTACAATGAGCAGTTCTTC.

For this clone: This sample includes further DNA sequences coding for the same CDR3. The CDR3 protein is CSARVENTIYF. In DNA, the CDR3 is TGCAGTGCTAGAGTCGAAAACACCATATATTTT. The genes are TRBV20-1 and TRBJ1-3; D unresolved. This CDR3 region has 11 residues. The V gene's germline CDR1 is DFQATT and CDR2 SNEGSKA (reference sequence). The germline V and J ends were trimmed by 1 base and 6 bases, with 4 bases remaining between them.

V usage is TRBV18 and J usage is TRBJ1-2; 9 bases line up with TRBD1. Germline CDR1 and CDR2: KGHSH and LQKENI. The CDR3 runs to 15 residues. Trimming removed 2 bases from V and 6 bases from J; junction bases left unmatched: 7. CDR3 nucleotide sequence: TGTGCCAGCTCACCAGGGGTACAGGGGGCGGATGGCTACACCTTC. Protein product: CASSPGVQGADGYTF. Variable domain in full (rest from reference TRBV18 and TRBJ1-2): NAGVMQNPRHLVRRRGQEARLRCSPMKGHSHVYWYRQLPEEGLKFMVYLQKENIIDESGMPKERFSAEFPKEGPSILRIQQVVRGDSAAYFCASSPGVQGADGYTFGSGTRLTVV.

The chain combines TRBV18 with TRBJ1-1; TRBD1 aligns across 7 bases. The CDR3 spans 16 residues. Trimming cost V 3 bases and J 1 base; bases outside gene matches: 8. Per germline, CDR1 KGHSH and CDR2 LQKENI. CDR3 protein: CASSPRQGRSNTEAFF. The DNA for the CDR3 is TGTGCCAGCTCACCCAGACAGGGTCGGTCGAACACTGAAGCTTTCTTT.

CDR3 DNA sequence: TGTGCCAGCAGCTTAGATTTACAGAACACAGATACGCAGTATTTT. Its translation is CASSLDLQNTDTQYF. The genes are TRBV7-9 and TRBJ2-3; D uncertain. This CDR3 is 15 amino acids long. V gave up 1 base and J gave up 2 bases, with 10 bases separating them. Per the germline V gene, CDR1 is SEHNR and CDR2 is FQNEAQ (reference sequence). Using reference TRBV7-9 and TRBJ2-3 for the parts outside the CDR3, the full variable domain is DTGVSQNPRHKITKRGQNVTFRCDPISEHNRLYWYRQTLGQGPEFLTYFQNEAQLEKSRLLSDRFSAERPKGSFSTLEIQRTEQGDSAMYLCASSLDLQNTDTQYFGPGTRLTVL.